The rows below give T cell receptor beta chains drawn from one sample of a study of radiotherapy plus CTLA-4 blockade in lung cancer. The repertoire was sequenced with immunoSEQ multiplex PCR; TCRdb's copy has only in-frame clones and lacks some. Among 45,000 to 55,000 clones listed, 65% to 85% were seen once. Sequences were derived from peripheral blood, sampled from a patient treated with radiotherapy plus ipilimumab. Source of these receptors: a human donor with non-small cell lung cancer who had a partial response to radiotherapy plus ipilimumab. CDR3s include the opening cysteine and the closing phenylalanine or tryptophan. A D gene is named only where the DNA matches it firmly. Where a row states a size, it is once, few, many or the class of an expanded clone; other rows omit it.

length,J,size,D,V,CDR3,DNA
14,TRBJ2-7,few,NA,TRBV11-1,CASSLGDMPYEQYF,TGTGCCAGCAGCTTAGGGGACATGCCTTACGAGCAGTACTTC
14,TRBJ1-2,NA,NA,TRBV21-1,CASSKTGSNYGYTF,TGTGCCAGCAGCAAAACAGGGTCCAACTATGGCTACACCTTC
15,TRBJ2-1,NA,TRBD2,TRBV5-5,CASSLDRTSSNEQFF,TGTGCCAGCAGCTTGGACCGGACTAGCTCCAATGAGCAGTTCTTC
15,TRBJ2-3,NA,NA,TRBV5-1,CASSNGLQSTDTQYF,TGCGCCAGCAGCAACGGACTCCAAAGCACAGATACGCAGTATTTT
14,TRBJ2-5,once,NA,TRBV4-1,CASSQVEGGETQYF,TGCGCCAGCAGCCAAGTCGAGGGTGGGGAGACCCAGTACTTC
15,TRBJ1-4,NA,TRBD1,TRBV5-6,CASSRRTGGWEKLFF,TGTGCCAGCAGCCGCCGGACAGGGGGGTGGGAAAAACTGTTTTTT
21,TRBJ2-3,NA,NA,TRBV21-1,CASSKVAGLAGGQMYTDTQYF,TGTGCCAGCAGCAAAGTGGCGGGACTAGCGGGGGGGCAAATGTACACAGATACGCAGTATTTT
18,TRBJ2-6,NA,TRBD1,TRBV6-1,CASSEAAGTGWGANVLTF,TGTGCCAGCAGTGAAGCGGCCGGGACAGGGTGGGGGGCCAACGTCCTGACTTTC
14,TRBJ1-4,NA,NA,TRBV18,CASSGISTNEKLFF,TGTGCCAGCTCCGGGATATCAACTAATGAAAAACTGTTTTTT
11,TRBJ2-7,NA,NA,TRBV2,CATSGLYEQYF,TGTGCCACCTCAGGGTTGTACGAGCAGTACTTC
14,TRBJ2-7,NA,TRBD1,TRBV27,CASRQQDRGNEQYF,TGTGCCAGCAGACAACAGGACAGGGGGAACGAGCAGTACTTC
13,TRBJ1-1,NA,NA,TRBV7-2,CASRSSELAEAFF,TGTGCCAGCAGGTCATCTGAACTGGCTGAAGCTTTCTTT
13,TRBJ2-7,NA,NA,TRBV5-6,CAVGGINSYEQYF,TGTGCCGTCGGAGGGATTAATTCCTACGAGCAGTACTTC
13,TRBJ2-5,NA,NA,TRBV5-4,CASSYRDGETQYF,TGTGCCAGCAGTTACAGGGATGGGGAGACCCAGTACTTC
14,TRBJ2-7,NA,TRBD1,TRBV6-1,CASSAGTGGYEQYF,TGTGCCAGCAGTGCCGGGACAGGGGGCTACGAGCAGTACTTC
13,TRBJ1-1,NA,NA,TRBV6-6,CASSMDRGTEAFF,TGTGCCAGCAGTATGGACAGAGGCACTGAAGCTTTCTTT
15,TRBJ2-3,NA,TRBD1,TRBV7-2,CASSSGTGNSDTQYF,TGTGCCAGCAGCTCTGGGACAGGAAATTCAGATACGCAGTATTTT
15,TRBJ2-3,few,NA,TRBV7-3,CASSDPLTDTDTQYF,TGTGCCAGCAGCGATCCCCTGACTGACACAGATACGCAGTATTTT
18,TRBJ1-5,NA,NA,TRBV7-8,CASSRLREEGYSNQPQHF,TGTGCCAGCAGCCGCCTCAGGGAGGAGGGTTATAGCAATCAGCCCCAGCATTTT
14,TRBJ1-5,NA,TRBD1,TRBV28,CASSSTGGSQPQHF,TGTGCCAGCAGCTCTACAGGGGGAAGTCAGCCCCAGCATTTT
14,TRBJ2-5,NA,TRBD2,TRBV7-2,CASDPGAGGETQYF,TGTGCCAGCGACCCGGGGGCGGGGGGAGAGACCCAGTACTTC
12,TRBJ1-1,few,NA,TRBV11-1,CASSPTTAEAFF,TGTGCCAGCAGCCCGACGACAGCCGAAGCTTTCTTT
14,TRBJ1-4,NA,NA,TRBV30,CAWSDLGAEEKLFF,TGTGCCTGGAGTGATCTGGGGGCAGAGGAAAAACTGTTTTTT
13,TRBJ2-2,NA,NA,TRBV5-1,CASSLTSPGELFF,TGCGCCAGCAGCTTGACTAGCCCCGGGGAGCTGTTTTTT
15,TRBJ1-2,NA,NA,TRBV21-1,CASSKKGEGNYGYTF,TGTGCCAGCAGCAAAAAGGGGGAAGGTAACTATGGCTACACCTTC
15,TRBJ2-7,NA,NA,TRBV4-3,CASSQDPYSYYEQYF,TGCGCCAGCAGCCAAGATCCCTACAGCTACTACGAGCAGTACTTC
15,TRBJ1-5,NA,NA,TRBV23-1,CASSQSKRENQPQHF,TGCGCCAGCAGTCAATCGAAGAGGGAGAATCAGCCCCAGCATTTT
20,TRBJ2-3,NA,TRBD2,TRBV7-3,CASSLNPPSGGLRLTDTQYF,TGTGCCAGCAGCTTAAACCCCCCTAGCGGGGGGTTGAGGTTGACAGATACGCAGTATTTT
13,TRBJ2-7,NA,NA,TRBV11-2,CASSLTDSYEQYF,TGTGCCAGCAGCTTAACTGACTCCTACGAGCAGTACTTC
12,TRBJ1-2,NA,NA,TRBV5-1,CASSFGGTGYTF,TGCGCCAGCAGCTTCGGGGGGACGGGCTACACCTTC
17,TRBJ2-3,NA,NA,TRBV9,CASSQRPAGDLTDTQYF,TGTGCCAGCAGCCAGAGGCCCGCAGGGGATCTGACAGATACGCAGTATTTT
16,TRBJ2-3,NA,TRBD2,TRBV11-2,CASSPGTSGFADTQYF,TGTGCCAGCAGCCCAGGGACTAGCGGGTTCGCAGATACGCAGTATTTT
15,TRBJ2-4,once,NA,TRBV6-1,CASERGSLAKNIQYF,TGTGCCAGCGAACGGGGATCACTAGCCAAAAACATTCAGTACTTC
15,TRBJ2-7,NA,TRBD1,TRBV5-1,CASSGRGGQGNEQYF,TGCGCCAGCAGCGGGAGAGGGGGACAGGGGAACGAGCAGTACTTC
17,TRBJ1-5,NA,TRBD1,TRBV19,CASSIAQGANLNQPQHF,TGTGCCAGTAGTATAGCTCAGGGGGCGAATCTCAATCAGCCCCAGCATTTT
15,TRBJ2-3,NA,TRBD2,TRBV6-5,CASSPSGGARDTQYF,TGTGCCAGCAGCCCTAGCGGGGGGGCTAGAGATACGCAGTATTTT
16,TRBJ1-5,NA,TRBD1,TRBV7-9,CASSLGSGGRDQPQHF,TGTGCCAGCAGCTTAGGGTCAGGGGGAAGGGATCAGCCCCAGCATTTT
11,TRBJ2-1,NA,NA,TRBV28,CASRNRGEQFF,TGTGCCAGCAGGAACCGGGGGGAGCAGTTCTTC
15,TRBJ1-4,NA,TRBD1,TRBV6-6,CASSYGGTGVKRLFF,TGTGCCAGCAGTTACGGGGGGACAGGGGTAAAGAGGCTGTTTTTT
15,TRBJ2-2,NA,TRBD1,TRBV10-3,CAISEGQGAGGELFF,TGTGCCATCAGTGAGGGACAGGGGGCCGGCGGGGAGCTGTTTTTT